The 10 T cell receptor beta chains listed next were all sequenced from one sample in a study of blood T cells in healthy people across ages. Primed by a sample-barcoded 5' primer and a J-beta primer mix, a second PCR proceeded for 7 to 11 cycles. From the 5' RACE reads, TCRdb called clonotypes with MiXCR, one entry per CDR3 protein. The repertoire includes roughly 1,000,000 distinct CDR3 sequences, under 30% of them detected once, and about 0.72% sits in the top ten. These data also featured in a second study, about T cells of mothers and their children.

The sample comprised blood. The receptors here all came from a girl aged 2 to 10 in good health.

The CDR3 sequence is CSVETGYSYEQYF. In DNA, the CDR3 is TGCAGCGTTGAAACAGGGTATAGCTACGAGCAGTACTTC. The V gene is TRBV29-1, the J gene TRBJ2-7, with D possibly TRBD1 on 6 matching bases. Looked up from germline, CDR1 is SQVTM and CDR2 is ANQGSEA. Between the trimmed V and J ends, which lost 2 bases and 3 bases, there was a span of 11 bases. This CDR3 has 13 amino acids.

At least ten counts were recorded for this clonotype. This chain connects TRBV7-2 to TRBJ2-4; no definite D call. The germline V and J ends were trimmed by 3 bases and 3 bases, with 9 bases remaining between them. CDR3 size: 14 residues. Germline CDR1 is SGHTA and CDR2 is FQGNSA. CDR3 coding DNA: TGTGCCAGCAGCTTTGACACGTACAAAAACATTCAGTACTTC. Translating gives CASSFDTYKNIQYF.

V is TRBV27 and J is TRBJ2-7; TRBD2 matches 8 bases. The CDR3 is 15 amino acids. J gave up 6 bases and V 2 bases, and 9 bases lay outside the gene matches. The germline V gene encodes CDR1 MNHEY and CDR2 SMNVEV (reference sequence). In nucleotides, the CDR3 is TGTGCCAGCAGTTTAGAATGGACTAGCATGAGCGAGCAGTACTTC. Protein: CASSLEWTSMSEQYF.

The chain employs TRBV6-6 and TRBJ1-1; no clear D gene. V lost 6 bases to trimming and J lost 1 base, with 9 bases between them. From germline, CDR1 is MNHNY and CDR2 SVGAGI (reference sequence). This CDR3 region has 13 residues. The CDR3 reads CASSLQQNTEAFF. The DNA of the CDR3 is TGTGCCAGCAGCCTCCAACAGAACACTGAAGCTTTCTTT.

The gene calls are TRBV19 and TRBJ2-7, with D tentatively TRBD2 (6 bases). This CDR3 has 12 amino acids. The V gene's germline CDR1 is LNHDA and CDR2 SQIVND (reference sequence). V lost 4 bases, J lost 5 bases, and 9 bases lay in between. In nucleotides, the CDR3 is TGTGCCAGTAGTAAGTTAGCGGACGAGCAGTACTTC. Translation gives CASSKLADEQYF.

The chain joins TRBV7-2 to TRBJ2-3; 9 positions agree with TRBD1. The V gene's germline CDR1 is SGHTA and CDR2 FQGNSA. Germline trimming cut 4 bases from V and 2 bases from J; bases unmatched to any gene: 7. The CDR3 has 16 residues. The DNA for the CDR3 is TGTGCCAGCAGCTCCGGGACAGGGATCTTCACAGATACGCAGTATTTT. Translation: CASSSGTGIFTDTQYF.

V is TRBV20-1 and J is TRBJ2-7; 7 bases are shared with TRBD2. Germline CDR1 and CDR2: DFQATT and SNEGSKA (reference sequence). The CDR3 extends over 15 amino acids. Germline trimming cut 0 bases from V and 0 bases from J; bases unmatched to any gene: 5. The CDR3, as DNA: TGCAGTGCTAGAGATTTCAGCGGGACCTCCTACGAGCAGTACTTC. Translated: CSARDFSGTSYEQYF.

This clonotype has a handful of counts. V is TRBV7-9 and J is TRBJ2-5; a possible D gene is TRBD2 (5 bases). Germline V gene data show CDR1 as SEHNR and CDR2 as FQNEAQ (reference sequence). V shed 6 bases and J shed 3 bases, with 17 bases lying between them. This CDR3 region has 15 residues. The CDR3 loop reads CASSSGSGSKETQYF. In DNA form, the CDR3 reads TGTGCCAGCAGTTCGGGTTCGGGATCCAAAGAGACCCAGTACTTC. Using reference TRBV7-9 and TRBJ2-5 for the parts outside the CDR3, the full variable domain is DTGVSQNPRHKITKRGQNVTFRCDPISEHNRLYWYRQTLGQGPEFLTYFQNEAQLEKSRLLSDRFSAERPKGSFSTLEIQRTEQGDSAMYLCASSSGSGSKETQYFGPGTRLLVL.

Only a few counts were recorded for this clonotype. CDR3 amino acids: CAIRTVLPREYGYTF. In DNA form, the CDR3 reads TGTGCCATCCGGACAGTGCTTCCCCGAGAATATGGCTACACCTTC. The V gene is TRBV10-3, the J gene TRBJ1-2; possibly TRBD1 for D (6 bases). The CDR3 contains 15 residues. Germline V gene sequence: CDR1 ENHRY, CDR2 SYGVKD. Trimming took 8 bases from V and 5 from J, leaving 21 bases between them.

This clonotype was picked up a small number of times. The chain carries TRBV20-1 and TRBJ2-3; the D gene could be TRBD1 or TRBD2 (5 bases each). The V end was cut by 3 bases, the J end by 1 base, with 14 bases between. From germline, CDR1 is DFQATT and CDR2 SNEGSKA (reference sequence). This CDR3 has 15 amino acids. The chain's CDR3 is CSASPRDLGTDTQYF. Here the CDR3 DNA reads TGCAGTGCTAGCCCCCGGGACCTCGGCACAGATACGCAGTATTTT.